The sequence of this T cell receptor beta chain was determined in a study of cytomegalovirus exposure and HLA in healthy donors. Study-level findings and limits: Serostatus for CMV was the only available immune exposure information.

This clone was recorded only once. Its antigen is undetermined. Trimming pared 2 bases from V and 2 bases from J, leaving 10 bases between. The CDR3 covers 14 residues. The study ran its PCR with 60 Vbeta and 13 Jbeta primers. Profiled with immunoSEQ multiplex PCR; TCRdb holds only in-frame clones, not every one. The data contain 100,000 to 150,000 clones, around 72% of them singletons. The clonotype originates from a man aged 25-40 years in good health and CMV-seronegative. V is TRBV5-3 and J is TRBJ1-1; D is perhaps TRBD1 (6 bases). TRBV5-3 is labeled an ORF, and its function is uncertain. Specimen: PBMCs. The CDR3: CARSFRGINTEAFF. In nucleotides, the CDR3 is TGTGCCAGAAGCTTCAGGGGAATAAACACTGAAGCTTTCTTT.